Listed here are 28 T cell receptor beta chains from one sample, sequenced in a study of beta chain features in type 1 diabetes. As every portion of the isolated RNA was reverse transcribed, the sequencing read expressed TCRB transcripts. Data came from immunoSEQ multiplex PCR; TCRdb stores just in-frame clones and leaves some out. The sample carries about 290,000 clones, about 8% recorded once. The sequencing sample was made of central memory CD4+ T cells from blood. Every receptor here comes from a woman under 30 in good health.

This chain uses TRBV28 with TRBJ2-3, with D uncertain. Germline V gene lookup returns CDR1 MDHEN and CDR2 SYDVKM. Deletions cut 5 bases from V and 2 bases from J, with 14 bases between. This CDR3 is built from 15 residues. As DNA, the CDR3 is TGTGCCAGCAGTACCCGGACCAATCCCACAGATACGCAGTATTTT. Protein product: CASSTRTNPTDTQYF.

The chain joins TRBV28 to TRBJ1-5; 7 bases map to TRBD1. The CDR3 length is 14 residues. J gave up 6 bases and V 6 bases, and 8 bases lay outside the gene matches. Germline loops: CDR1 MDHEN, CDR2 SYDVKM. The CDR3 DNA sequence: TGTGCCAGCAGCCATACAGGGGAGGGTCAGCCCCAGCATTTT. This sequence encodes CASSHTGEGQPQHF. Combining the CDR3 with reference TRBV28 and TRBJ1-5 gives the whole variable domain DVKVTQSSRYLVKRTGEKVFLECVQDMDHENMFWYRQDPGLGLRLIYFSYDVKMKEKGDIPEGYSVSREKKERFSLILESASTNQTSMYLCASSHTGEGQPQHFGDGTRLSIL.

A few counts support this clone. The J gene is TRBJ2-2, the V gene TRBV14, with D maybe TRBD2 (5 bases). This CDR3 comprises 17 residues. The V end lost 2 bases, the J end lost 2 bases, and 15 bases lay between the germline ends. Germline CDR1 SGHDN, CDR2 FVKESK. In DNA form, the CDR3 reads TGTGCCAGCAGCCAATCCCGTAGGACTCCCAACACCGGGGAGCTGTTTTTT. Its protein product is CASSQSRRTPNTGELFF.

This chain uses TRBV5-4 with TRBJ2-1; no firm D call. Trimming cost V 0 bases and J 0 bases, with 7 bases left between them. This CDR3 is built from 15 residues. Germline CDR1 reads SGHNT; CDR2 reads YYREEE (reference sequence). The CDR3 sequence is CASSLEGYSYNEQFF. The CDR3 DNA reads TGTGCCAGCAGCTTGGAAGGGTACTCCTACAATGAGCAGTTCTTC.

The rearrangement uses TRBV5-1 and TRBJ2-3; TRBD1 matches 8 bases. This CDR3 is 15 amino acids long. Germline V lookup: CDR1 SGHRS, CDR2 YFSETQ. Trimming took 3 bases from V and 5 from J; bases not matched to a gene: 8. Here the CDR3 DNA reads TGCGCCAGCAGCTCGCTGCAGGGGGCGGGAGATACGCAGTATTTT. Its translation: CASSSLQGAGDTQYF.

The table lists this clone with many counts. The rearrangement uses TRBV5-4 and TRBJ2-1; TRBD2 matches at 9 bases. The CDR3 totals 16 residues. Germline CDR1 is SGHNT and CDR2 is YYREEE (reference sequence). J was trimmed by 4 bases and V by 4 bases; bases with no gene match: 9. CDR3 nucleotides: TGTGCCAGCAGCAAGACCCTAGCGGGACGGTACAATGAGCAGTTCTTC. This sequence encodes CASSKTLAGRYNEQFF.

This clone was seen more than once but under ten times. This sequence joins TRBV13 and TRBJ2-7, with a weak D call TRBD2 (5 bases). Germline V gene sequence: CDR1 PRHDT, CDR2 FYEKMQ (reference sequence). The length of the CDR3 is 15 residues. Trimming pared 2 bases from V and 2 bases from J, leaving 13 bases between. The CDR3 coding sequence is TGTGCCAGCAGCTTATCTAACAGCGGAACCTACGAGCAGTACTTC. Protein: CASSLSNSGTYEQYF.

The V and J genes are TRBV7-9 and TRBJ1-3; D gene uncertain. This CDR3 has 13 residues. Trimming left V 1 base short and J 4 bases short, with 5 bases between. CDR1 and CDR2 (germline): SEHNR, FQNEAQ (reference sequence). This CDR3 is CASSLVPGNTIYF. The CDR3 DNA follows: TGTGCCAGCAGCTTAGTCCCAGGAAACACCATATATTTT.

The chain has TRBV6-6 and TRBJ1-6; 9 positions match TRBD1. The J segment lost 9 bases and the V segment lost 6 bases, leaving 12 bases of the junction unmatched. This CDR3 spans 16 amino acids. From germline, CDR1 is MNHNY and CDR2 SVGAGI (reference sequence). In DNA, the CDR3 is TGTGCCAGCAGGGACCCGGGACAGGGTCTTCGTTCACCCCTCCACTTT. Translating gives CASRDPGQGLRSPLHF.

V is TRBV11-2 and J is TRBJ2-5; 9 bases are shared with TRBD1. V trimming: 3 bases; J trimming: 5 bases; junction bases outside the gene matches: 7. CDR3 length: 15 residues. CDR1 SGHAT and CDR2 FQNNGV come from the germline V gene. The CDR3 here is CASSFTGGREETQYF. The CDR3, as DNA: TGTGCCAGCAGCTTTACAGGGGGCAGGGAGGAGACCCAGTACTTC.

The V gene is TRBV23-1, the J gene TRBJ2-3, with 15 bases that match TRBD2. TRBV23-1 is annotated as an ORF whose role is uncertain. This CDR3 comprises 17 residues. J lost 4 bases, V lost 7 bases, and 9 bases had no gene match. The CDR3 sequence is CASIRTSGGAVPDTQYF. Written as DNA, the CDR3 is TGCGCCAGCATCCGGACTAGCGGGGGGGCTGTACCAGATACGCAGTATTTT.

The rearrangement links TRBV2 to TRBJ2-4, with D maybe TRBD1 (6 bases). This CDR3 has 17 amino acids. Trimming took 4 bases from V and 8 from J, leaving 24 bases between them. Germline CDR1 and CDR2: SNHLY and FYNNEI. DNA of the CDR3: TGTGCCAGCAGTGTAACGCCAGCAGGGGATGGGGCGGACATTCAGTACTTC. This gives the protein CASSVTPAGDGADIQYF.

This clone turned up a few times. This sequence joins TRBV28 and TRBJ1-1, with 8 nucleotides matching TRBD1. The J segment lost 6 bases and the V segment lost 7 bases, leaving 7 bases of the junction unmatched. The CDR3 is made up of 13 amino acids. Germline-derived CDR1 and CDR2 are MDHEN and SYDVKM. DNA for the CDR3: TGTGCCAGCACCTACCCGACAGGGGCTGAAGCTTTCTTT. Its translation is CASTYPTGAEAFF.

The sample holds a few counts of this clone. This chain connects TRBV30 to TRBJ1-5; D is unresolved. The CDR3 runs 13 residues. CDR1 and CDR2 from the germline V gene are GTSNPN and SVGIG (reference sequence). V lost 0 bases to trimming and J lost 3 bases, with 6 bases between them. The CDR3 nucleotides are TGTGCCTGGAGTGTTTTGAACAATCAGCCCCAGCATTTT. Protein product: CAWSVLNNQPQHF.

This clone was seen many times. The genes are TRBV2 and TRBJ1-1; D gene ambiguous. Germline CDR1 SNHLY, CDR2 FYNNEI. V lost 6 bases to trimming and J lost 1 base, with 12 bases between them. CDR3 length equals 14 residues. The CDR3 is CASRGYGGNTEAFF. The CDR3 DNA sequence: TGTGCCAGCAGGGGCTATGGAGGGAACACTGAAGCTTTCTTT.

The chain couples TRBV18 to TRBJ2-1; 8 bases map to TRBD2. Germline CDR1 reads KGHSH; CDR2 reads LQKENI. This CDR3 is 14 amino acids long. J was trimmed by 8 bases and V by 3 bases; bases with no gene match: 6. CDR3: CASSPSSGIHEQFF. The CDR3 DNA sequence: TGTGCCAGCTCACCTAGTAGCGGGATACATGAGCAGTTCTTC.

The CDR3 DNA follows: TGTGCCAGCAGCCGAACCCCTGGAGATACGCAGTATTTT. Translation: CASSRTPGDTQYF. The J gene is TRBJ2-3, the V gene TRBV9; the D is unclear. CDR3 length: 13 residues. CDR1 is SGDLS and CDR2 is YYNGEE in the germline V gene. V lost 4 bases and J 5 bases, leaving 11 bases between the germline ends. Supplemented by reference TRBV9 and TRBJ2-3, the full variable domain reads DSGVTQTPKHLITATGQRVTLRCSPRSGDLSVYWYQQSLDQGLQFLIQYYNGEERAKGNILERFSAQQFPDLHSELNLSSLELGDSALYFCASSRTPGDTQYFGPGTRLTVL.

The rearrangement uses TRBV7-9 and TRBJ2-5; 7 bases match TRBD1. The CDR3 is 14 amino acids. The V gene end was trimmed by 6 bases and the J gene end by 1 base; junction bases not matched to a gene: 5. Germline V gene data show CDR1 as SEHNR and CDR2 as FQNEAQ (reference sequence). CDR3 sequence reads: CASRPTGTQETQYF. Here the CDR3 DNA reads TGTGCCAGCAGGCCGACAGGGACCCAAGAGACCCAGTACTTC.

This clone was seen more than once but under ten times. The chain combines TRBV7-2 with TRBJ2-7, with a weak D call TRBD2 (5 bases). Trimming took off 7 bases at V and 2 bases at J, with 12 bases between the two ends. This CDR3 has 13 residues. Germline values: CDR1 SGHTA, CDR2 FQGNSA. The CDR3 DNA reads TGTGCCAGCACCCCGGAGGTCCCCTACGAGCAGTACTTC. Protein product: CASTPEVPYEQYF.

This chain uses TRBV7-9 with TRBJ2-1, with unresolved D. This CDR3 has 14 amino acids. V was trimmed by 1 base and J by 4 bases, leaving 8 bases between them. Germline V gene sequence: CDR1 SEHNR, CDR2 FQNEAQ (reference sequence). In DNA form, the CDR3 reads TGTGCCAGCAGCTTAGACTACGGATACAATGAGCAGTTCTTC. Translating gives CASSLDYGYNEQFF. Supplemented by reference TRBV7-9 and TRBJ2-1, the full variable domain reads DTGVSQNPRHKITKRGQNVTFRCDPISEHNRLYWYRQTLGQGPEFLTYFQNEAQLEKSRLLSDRFSAERPKGSFSTLEIQRTEQGDSAMYLCASSLDYGYNEQFFGPGTRLTVL.

The V and J genes are TRBV15 and TRBJ2-1, with TRBD2 identical over 12 bases. V shed 5 bases and J 8 bases; nucleotides not matched to a gene: 7. This CDR3 comprises 15 residues. The germline gives CDR1 LNHNV, CDR2 YYDKDF (reference sequence). Here the CDR3 reads CATSPRLAGVYEQFF. The CDR3 nucleotides read TGTGCCACCAGCCCCCGACTAGCGGGAGTGTATGAGCAGTTCTTC. The whole variable domain, filled in from reference TRBV15 and TRBJ2-1, reads DAMVIQNPRYQVTQFGKPVTLSCSQTLNHNVMYWYQQKSSQAPKLLFHYYDKDFNNEADTPDNFQSRRPNTSFCFLDIRSPGLGDTAMYLCATSPRLAGVYEQFFGPGTRLTVL.

The genes are TRBV15 and TRBJ2-5; no clear D gene. V was pared by 1 base and J by 2 bases, with 11 bases between. The CDR3 is 15 amino acids. Germline V gives CDR1 LNHNV, CDR2 YYDKDF (reference sequence). CDR3 nucleotides: TGTGCCACCAGCAGAGCCGGGTTGGAGCAAGAGACCCAGTACTTC. Residues: CATSRAGLEQETQYF. Full variable domain (remainder filled in from reference TRBV15 and TRBJ2-5): DAMVIQNPRYQVTQFGKPVTLSCSQTLNHNVMYWYQQKSSQAPKLLFHYYDKDFNNEADTPDNFQSRRPNTSFCFLDIRSPGLGDTAMYLCATSRAGLEQETQYFGPGTRLLVL.

In this sample, this clone turned up a few times. The chain uses TRBV19 and TRBJ2-7; D is perhaps TRBD1 (6 bases). The germline V gene has CDR1 LNHDA and CDR2 SQIVND (reference sequence). This CDR3 has 14 amino acids. V lost 8 bases and J lost 0, with 14 bases in between. CDR3 sequence (DNA): TGTGCCAGTGCGGACAGTACTATCTCCTACGAGCAGTACTTC. It translates to CASADSTISYEQYF.

There are a few counts of this clone. The chain carries TRBV6-6 and TRBJ1-4; 7 nucleotides align to TRBD1. The V segment lost 1 base and the J segment 6 bases; nucleotides outside the gene matches: 2. The CDR3 has 14 residues. Germline V CDR1 and CDR2: MNHNY, SVGAGI (reference sequence). The CDR3 DNA sequence: TGTGCCAGCAGTTACTGGACAGGAGATGAAAAACTGTTTTTT. It specifies CASSYWTGDEKLFF.

The sample holds a few counts of this clone. The V and J genes are TRBV7-2 and TRBJ1-4, with 9 bases that match TRBD1. Per the germline V gene, CDR1 is SGHTA and CDR2 is FQGNSA. The CDR3 runs to 14 residues. V was pared by 5 bases and J by 8 bases, with 6 bases of the junction left unmatched. The CDR3 reads CASSPTGTGEKLFF. CDR3 DNA sequence: TGTGCCAGCAGCCCCACCGGGACAGGGGAAAAACTGTTTTTT.

This clone was observed a few times. V and J are TRBV7-9 and TRBJ1-4, with a weak D call TRBD1 (6 bases). Per the germline V gene, CDR1 is SEHNR and CDR2 is FQNEAQ (reference sequence). Between the trimmed V and J ends, which lost 1 base and 3 bases, there was a span of 9 bases. There are 15 residues in the CDR3. The CDR3 region is CASSLGGQPNEKLFF. The CDR3 DNA follows: TGTGCCAGCAGCTTAGGTGGACAGCCTAATGAAAAACTGTTTTTT.

The rearrangement joins TRBV7-2 to TRBJ1-3, with D unresolved. Trimming removed 1 base from V and 1 base from J, with 8 bases in between. Looked up from germline, CDR1 is SGHTA and CDR2 is FQGNSA. The length of the CDR3 is 15 residues. The CDR3, as DNA: TGTGCCAGCAGCTTAGTGTGGGGTTCTGGAAACACCATATATTTT. Translating gives CASSLVWGSGNTIYF.

The chain links TRBV9 to TRBJ2-2; 9 bases map to TRBD2. The CDR3 length is 16 residues. Germline CDR1 SGDLS, CDR2 YYNGEE. Losses at the gene ends were 0 bases for V and 1 base for J; bases not matched to a gene: 1. The CDR3 here is CASSVDSGGNTGELFF. In DNA form, the CDR3 reads TGTGCCAGCAGCGTAGATAGCGGGGGGAACACCGGGGAGCTGTTTTTT.